This T cell receptor (beta chain) comes out of a study of shared clonotypes between healthy human individuals. CD45RA+ naive and CD45RA-negative memory subsets were separated from CD4+ cells. This CDR3 is 14 amino acids long. CDR1 is SGHRS, CDR2 YFSETQ, per germline. V dropped 0 bases and J dropped 6 bases, with 9 bases sitting between them. Concerning this clone: Antigen specificity is unknown.

In the study's own analysis: In the immunoSEQ data, sequences were junction-only and lacked quality scores, so filtering differed. Measured with immunoSEQ multiplex PCR; TCRdb has only the in-frame clones, and not every one. V and J calls and clone size are as listed in that table; D and trimming were resolved from the DNA. The sample contains a few million clones, approximately 92% of which appear only once. Study-wide results and caveats: Clonotypes shared by all four donors outscored non-shared clonotypes in generation probability.

This TCR was recovered from a young man in good health. The material sequenced was naive CD4+ T cells sorted from blood. Sample subset: CD45RA+ positively selected. This sequence joins TRBV5-1 and TRBJ2-2; perhaps TRBD2 as D (6 bases). CDR3 amino acids: CASSLAGVPGELFF. The CDR3 region has the DNA TGCGCCAGCAGCTTGGCGGGGGTGCCCGGGGAGCTGTTTTTT.